Listed below are T cell receptor beta chains from one sample, sequenced in a study of shared clonotypes between healthy human individuals. Libraries were prepared by immunoSEQ multiplex PCR; TCRdb keeps only in-frame clonotypes and omits some of them. The table includes about 680,000 clones, about 91% detected once. Sequencing was performed on naive CD8+ T cells sorted from blood. The receptors here all came from a young man in good health. CDR3s include the opening cysteine and the closing phenylalanine or tryptophan. The order of the fields is clone size, CDR3 length, J gene, D gene, V gene, CDR3 DNA, CDR3 protein. D genes are given only for firm matches. Part of the rows lack a size; the others show once, few, many or a class for expanded clones.

NA | 15 | TRBJ1-5 | NA | TRBV21-1 | TGTGCCAGCAGCAAGGGACACCCTCGCAATCAGCCCCAGCATTTT | CASSKGHPRNQPQHF
NA | 14 | TRBJ1-1 | NA | TRBV7-8 | TGTGCCAGCAGCTTAGTTGGGGGCGGCACTGAAGCTTTCTTT | CASSLVGGGTEAFF
NA | 12 | TRBJ1-1 | NA | TRBV29-1 | TGCAGCGTTGAAGCTGGTCACCCTGAAGCTTTCTTT | CSVEAGHPEAFF
NA | 19 | TRBJ1-2 | NA | TRBV1 | TGCACCAGCAGCCCAATATATTGTGTTGCAGCTACGTTCAACTATGGCTACACCTTC | CTSSPIYCVAATFNYGYTF
NA | 15 | TRBJ1-1 | NA | TRBV27 | TGTGCCAGCAGTTTAAACGCAGGGGCCTGGAGGGGAGCTTTCTTT | CASSLNAGAWRGAFF
few | 14 | TRBJ2-7 | NA | TRBV7-9 | TGTGCCAGCAGCTTAGTAAAGACGGTTGACGAGCAGTACTTC | CASSLVKTVDEQYF
NA | 13 | TRBJ2-7 | NA | TRBV6-6 | TGTGCCAGTTCCCTTGGGGTGGGCTACGAGCAGTACTTC | CASSLGVGYEQYF
NA | 15 | TRBJ2-6 | NA | TRBV13 | TGTGCCAGCAGCCTCAGCGCATCTGGGGCCAACGTCCTGACTTTC | CASSLSASGANVLTF
NA | 16 | TRBJ1-5 | NA | TRBV7-2 | TGTGCCAGCAGCTCCCCTGTCCGAGGACGGTCGCAGCCCCAGCATTTT | CASSSPVRGRSQPQHF
once | 16 | TRBJ2-7 | TRBD1 | TRBV7-9 | TGTGCCAGCAGCTCCCCGGCAGGGGGTTTCTCCTACGAGCAGTACTTC | CASSSPAGGFSYEQYF
NA | 13 | TRBJ2-1 | NA | TRBV29-1 | TGCAGCGTTGAACTAGGGGGTGGGAATGAGCAGTTCTTC | CSVELGGGNEQFF
NA | 16 | TRBJ2-7 | TRBD2 | TRBV9 | TGTGCCAGCAGCCCACCATCTAGCGGGGGGCCCTACGAGCAGTACTTC | CASSPPSSGGPYEQYF
NA | 17 | TRBJ2-1 | TRBD2 | TRBV28 | TGTGCCAGCAGTTCACTTCCTACTAGCGGGAGTGTGAATGAGCAGTTCTTC | CASSSLPTSGSVNEQFF
NA | 16 | TRBJ2-7 | TRBD2 | TRBV11-2 | TGTGCCAGCAGCTTAGTTGTTACTAGCGGGAGCTACGAGCAGTACTTC | CASSLVVTSGSYEQYF
NA | 17 | TRBJ2-5 | TRBD2 | TRBV28 | TGTGCCAGCAGTTTACTTGTAGCGGGAGGGCCGGAAAAGACCCAGTACTTC | CASSLLVAGGPEKTQYF
NA | 16 | TRBJ2-1 | TRBD2 | TRBV14 | TGTGCCAGCAGCCAAGAAGGTCGCCTAGCGGGGAATGAGCAGTTCTTC | CASSQEGRLAGNEQFF
NA | 13 | TRBJ2-1 | NA | TRBV5-1 | TGCGCCAGCAGCCCGGACTCGTACAATGAGCAGTTCTTC | CASSPDSYNEQFF
NA | 16 | TRBJ2-1 | TRBD1 | TRBV25-1 | TGTGCCAGCAGCTTAGCGCTGACAGGGGCTCAGGATGAGCAGTTCTTC | CASSLALTGAQDEQFF
NA | 12 | TRBJ1-2 | NA | TRBV9 | TGTGCCTGCGGGGGACCGACCTCCGACTACACCTTC | CACGGPTSDYTF
NA | 15 | TRBJ1-3 | NA | TRBV19 | TGTGCCAGTAGCCTGACCCCGGGGTCTGGAAACACCATATATTTT | CASSLTPGSGNTIYF
NA | 12 | TRBJ1-1 | NA | TRBV30 | TGTGCCTGGAGTGTAGGGGGAAAGTTGGCTTTCTTT | CAWSVGGKLAFF
NA | 13 | TRBJ2-5 | NA | TRBV18 | TGTGCCAGCTCACCACCGGACCTGGGGACCCAGTACTTC | CASSPPDLGTQYF
NA | 15 | TRBJ2-4 | NA | TRBV27 | TGTGCCAGCAGCCCCGCCCCCGGACACAGCCGTTTTCAGTACTTC | CASSPAPGHSRFQYF
NA | 14 | TRBJ2-5 | NA | TRBV9 | TGTGCCAGCAGCGTAGCTGGTAACCAAGAGACCCAGTACTTC | CASSVAGNQETQYF